This TCR beta chain was sequenced for a study of shared clonotypes between healthy human individuals. Execution of the assay was at deep level. Genomic DNA of each subset was evenly split across several immunoSEQ plates. Produced via immunoSEQ multiplex PCR; TCRdb's table is partial and in-frame only. The sample lists over 150,000 clones, approximately 62% occurring once. As to this clone: The antigen is undetermined.

The study, taken as a whole, reports: Among non-shared clonotypes, generation probabilities were lower than among those shared by all four donors. Naive CD4 clonotype sharing across a few donors was roughly 5%.

The CDR3 totals 11 residues. The V gene's germline CDR1 is DFQATT and CDR2 SNEGSKA (reference sequence). The chain joins TRBV20-1 to TRBJ2-2; D not resolved. Sequencing input: memory CD4+ T cells sorted from blood. Subset reported: CD45RA-negative fraction. The origin of this receptor is a man younger than 45 in good health. The chain's CDR3 is CSWVVAGELFF. The CDR3 bases are TGCTCCTGGGTGGTGGCTGGGGAGCTGTTTTTT.